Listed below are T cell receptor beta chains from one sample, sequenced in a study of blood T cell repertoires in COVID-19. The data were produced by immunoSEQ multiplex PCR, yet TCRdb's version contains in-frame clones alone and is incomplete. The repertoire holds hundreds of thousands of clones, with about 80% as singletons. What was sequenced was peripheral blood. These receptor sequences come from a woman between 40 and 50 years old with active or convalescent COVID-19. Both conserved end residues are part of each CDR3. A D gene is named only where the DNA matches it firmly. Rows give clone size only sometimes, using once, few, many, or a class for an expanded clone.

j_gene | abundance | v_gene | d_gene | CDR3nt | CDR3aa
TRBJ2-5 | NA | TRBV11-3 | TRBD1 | TGTGCCAGCAGCGTCGGGACAGATCAAGAGACCCAGTACTTC | CASSVGTDQETQYF
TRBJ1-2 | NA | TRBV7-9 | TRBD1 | TGTGCCAGCAGCCCTGGGGACAGGGCTGGCTACACCTTC | CASSPGDRAGYTF
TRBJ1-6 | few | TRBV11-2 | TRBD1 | TGTGCCAGCAGTATAACAGGGGTAACTACACCCCTCCACTTT | CASSITGVTTPLHF
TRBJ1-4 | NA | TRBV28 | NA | TGTGCCAGCAGCCCTCCAGCGAGGGATGAAAAACTGTTTTTT | CASSPPARDEKLFF
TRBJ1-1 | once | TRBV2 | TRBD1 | TGTGCCAGCAGGGAGACAGGGCTTGAAGCTTTCTTT | CASRETGLEAFF
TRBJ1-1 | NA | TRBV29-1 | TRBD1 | TGCAGCGGTTATACAGGGGGCGCGACTGAAGCTTTCTTT | CSGYTGGATEAFF
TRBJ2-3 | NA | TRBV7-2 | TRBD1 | TGTGCCAAAGGACAGGGAGGCACAGATACGCAGTATTTT | CAKGQGGTDTQYF
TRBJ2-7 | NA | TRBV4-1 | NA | TGCGCCAGCAGCCTTGTATCAGGGGTGTCCTACGAGCAGTACTTC | CASSLVSGVSYEQYF
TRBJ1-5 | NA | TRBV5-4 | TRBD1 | TGTGCCAGCAGCTTGTCGGGGACAGGGGGCAATCAGCCCCAGCATTTT | CASSLSGTGGNQPQHF
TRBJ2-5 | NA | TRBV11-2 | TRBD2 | TGTGCCAGCAGCTTAGCCCCAGCGGGGAACCAAGAGACCCAGTACTTC | CASSLAPAGNQETQYF
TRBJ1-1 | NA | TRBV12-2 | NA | TGTGCAAGTCGCTTAGAGGCGAGGGGGACAGACAGGGGAGTTACTGAAGCTTTCTTT | CASRLEARGTDRGVTEAFF
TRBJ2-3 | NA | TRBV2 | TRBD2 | TGTGCCAGCAGTGGAGGGTTAGCGGGAGGGCCTGGTACGCAGTATTTT | CASSGGLAGGPGTQYF
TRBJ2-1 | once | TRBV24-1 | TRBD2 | TGTGCCACCGGCGGGGGGGACCCCTACAATGAGCAGTTCTTC | CATGGGDPYNEQFF
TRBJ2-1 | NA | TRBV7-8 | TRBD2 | TGTGCCAGCAGTTCCAGCCCCGGGGGGAAGGGGTACAATGAGCAGTTCTTC | CASSSSPGGKGYNEQFF
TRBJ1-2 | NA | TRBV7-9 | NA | TGTACCAGCAGCTTAAATGTCGCTAACTATGGCTACACCTTC | CTSSLNVANYGYTF
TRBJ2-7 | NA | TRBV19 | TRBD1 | TGTGCCAGTAGTATAGGGGGCGGACAGGGGGACGAGCAGTACTTC | CASSIGGGQGDEQYF
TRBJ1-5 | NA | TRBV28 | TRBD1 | TGTGCCAGCAGGTTTCAGGGGGAGAATCAGCCCCAGCATTTT | CASRFQGENQPQHF
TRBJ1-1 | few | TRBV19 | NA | TGTGCCAGTAGTGCGGGAAGGGTGATGACTGAAGCTTTCTTT | CASSAGRVMTEAFF
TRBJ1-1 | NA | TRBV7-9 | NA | TGTGCCAGCAGCCCACCTCAGGGAACTGTGAACACTGAAGCTTTCTTT | CASSPPQGTVNTEAFF
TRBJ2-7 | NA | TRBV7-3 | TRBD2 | TGTGCCAGCAGCTTACCCCCATCCCCCGCGGGGGGGCTTGACGAGCAGTACTTC | CASSLPPSPAGGLDEQYF
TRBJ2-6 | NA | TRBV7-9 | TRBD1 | TGTGCCATCACCGGGACAGGGTTCTCTGGGGCCAACGTCCTGACTTTC | CAITGTGFSGANVLTF
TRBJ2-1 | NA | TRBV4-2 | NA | TGTGCCAGCAGCCAAGCAGCCGGGACAACTTCCTTAGTGCAGTTCTTC | CASSQAAGTTSLVQFF
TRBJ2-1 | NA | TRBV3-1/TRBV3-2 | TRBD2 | TGTGCCAGCAGCCATAGTCACGGGGGGGCAAATGAGCAGTTCTTC | CASSHSHGGANEQFF
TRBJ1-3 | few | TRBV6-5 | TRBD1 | TGTGCCAGCAGTCCGGGACAGGGGTACGGAAACACCATATATTTT | CASSPGQGYGNTIYF
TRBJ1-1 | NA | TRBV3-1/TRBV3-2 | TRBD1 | TGTGCCAGCAGCCATATCACCCCGGACAGGGGGCGTGTTGGGACTGAAGCTTTCTTT | CASSHITPDRGRVGTEAFF
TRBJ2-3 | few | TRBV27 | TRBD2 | TGTGCCAGCAGTAATCGACTAGCGACAGATACGCAGTATTTT | CASSNRLATDTQYF
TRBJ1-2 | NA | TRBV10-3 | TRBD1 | TGTGCCATCAGTGAAGGACAGGGGGACGGCTACACCTTC | CAISEGQGDGYTF
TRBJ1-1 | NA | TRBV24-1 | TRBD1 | TGTGCCACCAGCAGGGGACAGGAAGCTTTCTTT | CATSRGQEAFF
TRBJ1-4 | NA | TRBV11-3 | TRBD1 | TGTGCCAGCAGCTTGGACAGGGGCTTTGCAACTAATGAAAAACTGTTTTTT | CASSLDRGFATNEKLFF
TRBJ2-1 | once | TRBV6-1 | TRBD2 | TGTGCCAGCAGTGAAGTACTAGCGGGACTCAATGAGCAGTTCTTC | CASSEVLAGLNEQFF
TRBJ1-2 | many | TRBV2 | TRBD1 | TGTGCCAGCAGTGGGCAGGGGGGTGGCTATGGCTACACCTTC | CASSGQGGGYGYTF
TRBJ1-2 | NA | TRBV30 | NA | TGTGCCTGGAGTGTATATGGGGTAGGGATCCAGCGGGGCTACACCTTC | CAWSVYGVGIQRGYTF
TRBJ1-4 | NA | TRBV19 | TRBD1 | TGTGCCACGGGACAGTTAACAACTAATGAAAAACTGTTTTTT | CATGQLTTNEKLFF
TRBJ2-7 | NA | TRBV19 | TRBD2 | TGTGCCAGTAGCCGACACACTAGCGGGAGGGCCGACGAGCAGTACTTC | CASSRHTSGRADEQYF
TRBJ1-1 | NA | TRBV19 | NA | TGTGCCAGTAGCCAGACAGTACTGAACACTGAAGCTTTCTTT | CASSQTVLNTEAFF
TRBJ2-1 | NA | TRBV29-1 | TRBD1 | TGCAGCGTTACCGGGACAGCGAGCTCCTACAATGAGCAGTTCTTC | CSVTGTASSYNEQFF
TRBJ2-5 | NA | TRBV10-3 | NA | TGTGCCATCAGTGGGCCAAGGGGTTCCGGGGAGACCCAGTACTTC | CAISGPRGSGETQYF
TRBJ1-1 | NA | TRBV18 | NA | TGTGCCAGCTTCACCCTTGTATACAGGAACACTGAAGCTTTCTTT | CASFTLVYRNTEAFF
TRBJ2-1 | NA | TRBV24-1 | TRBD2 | TGTGCCACCAGTGACCCGGGGGTAGCGGGAGTGCGGAATGAGCAGTTCTTC | CATSDPGVAGVRNEQFF
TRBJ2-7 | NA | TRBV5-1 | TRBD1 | TGCGCCAGCAGCTCGGGACAGGGGTCGGACGAGCAGTACTTC | CASSSGQGSDEQYF
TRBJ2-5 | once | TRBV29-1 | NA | TGCAGCGTCGCGAAGGACAGCCAAGAGACCCAGTACTTC | CSVAKDSQETQYF
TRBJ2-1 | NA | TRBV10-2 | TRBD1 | TGCGCCAGCACCATTGACAGGGGAACCTACAATGAGCAGTTCTTC | CASTIDRGTYNEQFF
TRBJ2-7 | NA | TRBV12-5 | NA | TGTGCTAGTGGTTTGGGCAGCTACGAGCAGTACTTC | CASGLGSYEQYF
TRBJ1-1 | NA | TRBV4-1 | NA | TGCGCCAGCAGACGGAGGGTCGACACTGAAGCTTTCTTT | CASRRRVDTEAFF
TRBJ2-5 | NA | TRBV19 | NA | TGTGCCAGTAGTATAGGTCGACTAGGCTGGGAGACCCAGTACTTC | CASSIGRLGWETQYF
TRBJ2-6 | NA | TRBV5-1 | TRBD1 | TGCGCCAGCAGCGTCCCAGGGGGAACAAGCTCTGGGGCCAACGTCCTGACTTTC | CASSVPGGTSSGANVLTF
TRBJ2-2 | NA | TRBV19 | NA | TGTGCCAGTAGTATTCGGCAGGTTTTCACCGGGGAGCTGTTTTTT | CASSIRQVFTGELFF
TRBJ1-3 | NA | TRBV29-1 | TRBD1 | TGCAGCGCCCCCGACAGGGCTGGAAACACCATATATTTT | CSAPDRAGNTIYF
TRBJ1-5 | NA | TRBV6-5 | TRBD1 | TGTGCCAGCAGTTACTCGAATACAGGGGATCAGCCCCAGCATTTT | CASSYSNTGDQPQHF
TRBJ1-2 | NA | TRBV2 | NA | TGTGCCAGCGGCAGGGCGTATGGCTACACCTTC | CASGRAYGYTF
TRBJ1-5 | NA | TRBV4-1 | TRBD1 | TGCGCCAGCAGCCAGCAGGGACAGGGGGCAGGTCAGCCCCAGCATTTT | CASSQQGQGAGQPQHF
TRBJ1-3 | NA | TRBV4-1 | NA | TGCGCCAGCAGCCAAGATCGAGCAGGGTCCTTTTCAAACACCATATATTTT | CASSQDRAGSFSNTIYF
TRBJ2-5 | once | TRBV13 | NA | TGTGCCAGCAGCTTATTGAGGCAAGAGACCCAGTACTTC | CASSLLRQETQYF
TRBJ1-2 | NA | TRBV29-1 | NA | TGCAGCGTTGAAGATCGGGAGCCCGCTTACTATGGCTACACCTTC | CSVEDREPAYYGYTF
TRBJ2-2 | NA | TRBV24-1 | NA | TGTGCCACCAGTGATTTGAGCCCCCCGGACACCGGGGAGCTGTTTTTT | CATSDLSPPDTGELFF